Here is one T cell receptor (beta chain) with its context. This record comes from a study of technical replicates of blood from several donors. This CDR3 is 14 amino acids long. Germline-derived CDR1 and CDR2 are SNHLY and FYNNEI. Trimming at V came to 7 bases and at J to 2 bases, leaving 5 bases not matched to a gene. Measured with immunoSEQ multiplex PCR; TCRdb has only the in-frame clones, and not every one. The sample lists some 94,000 clones; approximately 95% were seen once. Sequenced: T cells isolated from PBMCs. J is TRBJ2-7 and V is TRBV2; 10 bases are a match to TRBD1. The receptor was isolated from a human donor in good health. CDR3 amino acids: CASKGTGDTYEQYF. The CDR3 coding sequence is TGTGCCAGCAAAGGGACAGGGGATACCTACGAGCAGTACTTC. Full variable domain (remainder filled in from reference TRBV2 and TRBJ2-7): EPEVTQTPSHQVTQMGQEVILRCVPISNHLYFYWYRQILGQKVEFLVSFYNNEISEKSEIFDDQFSVERPDGSNFTLKIRSTKLEDSAMYFCASKGTGDTYEQYFGPGTRLTVT.